These 9 T cell receptor beta chains originate from one sample sequenced in a study of blood T cell repertoires in COVID-19. Produced via immunoSEQ multiplex PCR; TCRdb's table is partial and in-frame only. The data contain about 310,000 clones, around 89% of them singletons. Source material: PBMCs or T cells enriched from blood (not recorded which). These receptors originate from a woman between 35 and 50 years old who had recovered from COVID-19.

This clone was observed once. The CDR3 nucleotides read TGTGCCTGGAGTTGGGGGACAGGCTATGGCTACACCTTC. This codes for CAWSWGTGYGYTF. V is TRBV30 and J is TRBJ1-2; TRBD1 matches at 8 bases. Germline-derived CDR1 and CDR2 are GTSNPN and SVGIG (reference sequence). V was clipped by 2 bases and J by 4 bases; unmatched bases: 3. This CDR3 contains 13 residues.

As to this clone: Other DNA sequences from this sample encode an identical CDR3 as well. This sequence joins TRBV7-3 and TRBJ2-1; D is possibly TRBD2 (6 bases). Germline values: CDR1 SGHTA, CDR2 FQGTGA. This CDR3 spans 11 amino acids. Trimming shortened V by 3 bases and J by 10 bases, and 7 bases separated the two germline ends. CDR3 bases: TGTGCCAGCAGCTTGGGGGGAGAGCAGTTCTTC. Protein product: CASSLGGEQFF.

The V gene is TRBV7-9, the J gene TRBJ1-5; D is perhaps TRBD1 (5 bases). The CDR3 spans 13 residues. Between the trimmed V and J ends, which lost 6 bases and 9 bases, there was a span of 15 bases. Germline lookup yields CDR1 SEHNR and CDR2 FQNEAQ (reference sequence). In DNA, the CDR3 is TGTGCCAGCAGTCCGGGGGATTTCTGGCCCCAGCATTTT. Its protein product is CASSPGDFWPQHF.

The J gene is TRBJ1-1, the V gene TRBV6-5; D might be TRBD1 (5 bases). V was clipped by 8 bases and J by 1 base, with 11 bases between them. Looked up from germline, CDR1 is MNHEY and CDR2 is SVGAGI. CDR3 size: 13 residues. CDR3 in amino acids: CASAPGGNTEAFF. CDR3 sequence (DNA): TGTGCCAGCGCCCCCGGGGGGAACACTGAAGCTTTCTTT.

The chain couples TRBV9 to TRBJ2-2; the match to TRBD2 covers 8 bases. The CDR3 runs to 16 residues. The ends lost 0 bases at V and 4 bases at J; junction bases unmatched: 5. From germline, CDR1 is SGDLS and CDR2 YYNGEE. DNA of the CDR3: TGTGCCAGCAGCGTAGTCAGCCGGGGGGGCACCGGGGAGCTGTTTTTT. It encodes CASSVVSRGGTGELFF.

The V call is TRBV9, the J call TRBJ1-1, with 7 bases aligning to TRBD1. The CDR3 covers 16 residues. The V segment lost 0 bases and the J segment 2 bases; nucleotides outside the gene matches: 7. Germline CDR1 and CDR2: SGDLS and YYNGEE. The CDR3 DNA is TGTGCCAGCAGCGTAGTCCCGGGACAGTCCAACACTGAAGCTTTCTTT. Translating it yields CASSVVPGQSNTEAFF. The full variable domain, completed using reference TRBV9 and TRBJ1-1, is DSGVTQTPKHLITATGQRVTLRCSPRSGDLSVYWYQQSLDQGLQFLIQYYNGEERAKGNILERFSAQQFPDLHSELNLSSLELGDSALYFCASSVVPGQSNTEAFFGQGTRLTVV.

This chain joins TRBV5-1 and TRBJ2-1; no clear D. Germline V gene lookup returns CDR1 SGHRS and CDR2 YFSETQ. V was trimmed by 4 bases and J by 5 bases, leaving 7 bases between them. The CDR3 is 12 residues long. As DNA, the CDR3 is TGCGCCAGCAGCATAACGGACAATGAGCAGTTCTTC. Amino acids: CASSITDNEQFF.

V and J are TRBV30 and TRBJ1-1; 8 bases agree with TRBD1. The CDR3 consists of 14 residues. V trimming: 4 bases; J trimming: 4 bases; junction bases outside the gene matches: 8. Germline V CDR1 and CDR2: GTSNPN, SVGIG (reference sequence). Here the CDR3 DNA reads TGTGCCTGGAACGGACAGGGAGGAGGCACTGAAGCTTTCTTT. This gives the protein CAWNGQGGGTEAFF. Filled out from reference TRBV30 and TRBJ1-1, the complete variable domain reads SQTIHQWPATLVQPVGSPLSLECTVEGTSNPNLYWYRQAAGRGLQLLFYSVGIGQISSEVPQNLSASRPQDRQFILSSKKLLLSDSGFYLCAWNGQGGGTEAFFGQGTRLTVV.

The chain uses TRBV5-1 and TRBJ1-1; a possible D gene is TRBD1 (5 bases). The CDR3 consists of 15 residues. Germline loops: CDR1 SGHRS, CDR2 YFSETQ. V was trimmed by 6 bases and J by 0 bases, leaving 15 bases between them. Here the CDR3 DNA reads TGCGCCAGCACCCTCCTCGGGGGTATGAACACTGAAGCTTTCTTT. It encodes CASTLLGGMNTEAFF.